The clone carrying this T cell receptor (beta chain) was counted many times. The data are from a study of neurological immune-mediated disorders. With 10-nucleotide random UMIs, 5'RACE was used to make the cDNA. Every sequencing run drew on 15-18 subjects and yielded over 190 million TCR-beta sequences. TCRdb reanalysed the 5' RACE reads using MiXCR and keeps one entry per CDR3 protein. The sample lists tens of thousands of distinct CDR3 sequences; 13% to 15% were seen once. Source material was 2 million unsorted PBMCs, stored at -80 °C in RNAlater. The sample was PBMCs. This TCR derives from a woman aged 45-65 years with HTLV-1-associated myelopathy (HAM/TSP).

CDR3 loop: CSARLGEDGGGLQTYEQYV. CDR3 in DNA: TGCAGTGCTAGACTGGGGGAGGATGGCGGGGGGCTTCAAACCTACGAGCAGTACGTC. The V gene is TRBV20-1, the J gene TRBJ2-7; TRBD2 aligns across 8 bases. Germline lookup yields CDR1 DFQATT and CDR2 SNEGSKA (reference sequence). V trimming: 2 bases; J trimming: 2 bases; junction bases outside the gene matches: 20. This CDR3 spans 19 amino acids.